This TCR beta chain is from a study of cytomegalovirus exposure and HLA in healthy donors (dated by TCRdb to about 2017). Regarding the study in general: An earlier analysis of a few hundred of the donors reported under 300 Gb of sequence data and around 120 million unique TCR beta sequences obtained from about 200 million T cells. Approximately 300 gigabases of sequencing data and 70 million to 95 million unique TCR sequences made up an early release that covered around 640 HLA-typed donors. The later analysis used no new phenotypic data to find candidate immune exposures, relying instead on TCR beta sequences and their occurrence across donors. The number of donors typed differed by locus, with about 620-630 for A, B, C, DRB1 and DQB1, more than 500 for DQA1, 600 to 610 for DPA1, and some 450 for DPB1. The study aimed to test whether signatures of past pathogen exposure could be identified by cataloging public T cell receptors. A later analysis re-examined previously published TCR beta repertoires from more than 600 donors and added high-resolution HLA genotyping to investigate patterns of TCR occurrence. The study combined high-throughput TCR immunosequencing, statistical association of individual TCRs with disease status, and machine learning to predict cytomegalovirus infection status. Both class I and class II loci were covered by HLA typing, at four-digit resolution. On average, about 240,000 unique TCR beta nucleotide sequences were sequenced per donor among 350 to 400 genotyped donors of the cohort, with about 17% of those sequences being non-productive. About five DR-DQ haplotypes were handled as single units for association and clustering because linkage in the cohort was strong. Besides the first cohort of 550 to 750 subjects, a separate validation cohort made up of 90 to 150 different subjects was used. Among the roughly 390 genotyped donors, roughly 80% belonged to the genetic ancestry cluster associated with self-reported Caucasian donors. Every discovery cohort repertoire had been produced on one sequencing platform. A later genetic analysis took genome-wide SNP genotypes for 398 of the 666 donors and used that subset as a discovery cohort. Alongside the repertoire data, information on donor age, sex, ethnicity and CMV serostatus was compiled. An earlier analysis of 587 of the donors applied high-throughput TCR beta sequencing to assess whether each TCR beta V gene segment acted as functional or pseudogenic. The study profiled the T cell repertoires of under 700 subjects by immunosequencing and related them to cytomegalovirus serostatus.

Note on this clone: It lacks a known antigen. No base quality values were provided; no much bigger clone lies one nucleotide off.

Broad study findings and their caveats: Broadly in line with IMGT annotations, most TCR beta V segments showed up in productive rearrangements about 87% or about 30% of the time in an earlier analysis of several hundred of the donors. A later analysis found that TCR association rates varied across HLA loci, with DRB1 alleles showing the most associated TCRs and HLA-C alleles the fewest. The sequencing pipeline was judged likely to have produced a cluster of highly shared sequence variants as a technical artifact. Specific HLA alleles were associated with over 15,000 TCR beta sequences at a false discovery rate of 0.05 in a later analysis. According to a later analysis, most CMV-associated TCR beta chains appeared to be HLA-restricted, and the HLA associations seemed to be driven largely by CMV exposure. Only TCR beta chains were sequenced in this cohort, and the absence of alpha or paired-chain data limited detectable features. The authors suggested that the approach could potentially be generalized to other disease states and immunological phenotypes. Immune exposure information for the cohort was limited to CMV serostatus. When HLA alleles, especially DR and DQ, strongly co-occurred, TCR associations were difficult to assign to individual alleles. Most TCR sequences were seen in very few donors, while some public TCRs were found in many individuals. In a later genetic analysis, a missense DCLRE1C variant was associated with V-gene and J-gene trimming of TCR beta chains, and the association was replicated in an independent cohort. Sequencing depth was assumed to be roughly uniform across donors in the presence/absence analyses, though that assumption may not hold. Cytomegalovirus status was reported to be diagnosed by the classifier with high specificity and sensitivity in both the original and validation cohorts. In the study, roughly 160 TCR beta chains were listed as associated with cytomegalovirus. Because counts were too low, roughly 18 rarely observed V segments, including chromosome 9 orphons, were left out of the earlier analysis of about 620 of the donors. In a later analysis, several top co-occurrence clusters were reported to appear linked to parvovirus B19, influenza, CMV and Epstein-Barr virus. Because some donors lacked HLA typing at each locus, the association tests relied only on the typed subset. Linkage disequilibrium might explain the correlated functional status among segregating V segments, but an unknown experimental factor could not be ruled out. In vitro tests confirmed that a few of the cytomegalovirus-associated TCR beta chains recognize cytomegalovirus antigens. Compared with equally common non-associated chains, HLA-associated TCR beta chains in a later analysis were more clonally expanded and had lower generation probabilities. A further reported finding was that TCR beta sequences accurately predicted the HLA-A and HLA-B alleles for most subjects in the first cohort. In a later genetic analysis, fewer N-insertions in productive TCRs were reported among donors in an Asian-associated ancestry cluster than the approximately 670-donor mean.

Library construction relied on the immunoSEQ multiplex PCR assay. For the multiplex PCR, a mixture combining 60 forward primers for TCR Vbeta segments and 13 reverse primers for TCR Jbeta segments was used. Amplification of the CDR3 region of rearranged TCR beta genes was performed with a multiplex PCR assay on genomic DNA. On the Illumina HiSeq System, the amplified TCR beta libraries were sequenced as 87-base-pair reads. From the authors' description of their analysis: In a later analysis, around 80 million unique TCR beta chains were counted across the 500 to 700 repertoires, and approximately 11 million of these chains were shared by at least two donors. A nearest-neighbor algorithm error-corrected the raw reads and collapsed the reads into unique sequences, merging closely related sequences to remove PCR and sequencing errors. V, D and J gene segments were assigned by aligning CDR3 sequences to IMGT reference sequences. Each retained sequence needed at least a six-nucleotide match to both a V gene segment and a J gene segment. A rearrangement was called productive if the CDR3 had no stop codons and remained in frame with V and J, and every other rearrangement was called non-productive. Following IMGT convention, CDR3 was defined as the stretch from the second conserved V-encoded cysteine up to the conserved J-encoded phenylalanine. The earlier analysis of some 550 of the donors excluded any sequence lacking an unambiguous match to a single V gene segment. In an earlier analysis of approximately 590 of the donors, V segments were called functional above 56.7% productive rearrangements and were called segregating when the between-donor standard deviation exceeded 5%. To diagnose cytomegalovirus status from the catalog of TCR beta chain sequences, a statistical classification framework was built. In a later analysis, V and J genes were assigned by comparing TCR nucleotide sequences against IMGT/GENE-DB human TR gene sequences. The TCRdist pipeline was used in a later analysis to assign CDR3 sequences and most-parsimonious VDJ recombination scenarios. In a later analysis, every TCR beta chain was defined by the combination of its CDR3 amino acid sequence and its V-gene family, and reads without a unique V-gene family were dropped. In a later analysis, around 600 highly shared, low-generation-probability nucleotide sequences were removed to address suspected cross-contamination and a sequencing artifact. For each public chain, a later analysis derived a clonal expansion index from normalized ranks of inferred template counts within each repertoire. Generation probabilities in a later analysis came from a VDJ recombination model fitted to out-of-frame rearrangements, and those results were checked against IGoR. Hypergeometric tests were used in a later analysis to score TCR-TCR, TCR-HLA and TCR-CMV co-occurrence, with a repertoire-size bias correction applied to the TCR pairs. False discovery rates were estimated in a later analysis by permuting HLA or CMV assignments 20 times. In a later analysis, co-occurring TCRs were grouped using DBSCAN, with TCRdist sequence similarity added in when clustering inside HLA-allele-positive subsets. Repertoires with fewer than 30,000 or more than 120,000 public chains, plus five repertoires with anomalous nucleotide sharing, were excluded from co-occurrence clustering. Held by TCRdb, this immuneACCESS table contains in-frame sequences only and omits some clones. Under half of the omission traces to an unresolved V gene where checked; the cause of the rest is unknown. V, J and clone size reflect that table, while D and trimming were determined from the DNA. Recorded for this sample are about 190,000 clones; about 86% of them occurred a single time. Clones ranked in the top ten supply just over 2% of the sample.

The cohort was made up of 666 healthy bone marrow donors. At the time of sampling, every cohort member was nominally healthy, though immune exposures that went unrecorded were likely present. The donor was CMV seropositive and belonged to the group of 250 to 300 seropositive cohort members. A peripheral blood sample was provided by each donor, and peripheral blood mononuclear cells were used for TCR beta sequencing. The Qiagen DNeasy Blood Extraction Kit was used to extract genomic DNA from the blood cell samples. Sequencing was done on a sample of PBMCs. The TCR sequence derives from a woman under 30 in good health and CMV-seropositive.

This receptor carries the CDR3 CVRSPLGRGGQPQHF. The sequenced DNA: TGTGTCAGAAGCCCTCTTGGCAGGGGCGGGCAGCCCCAGCATTTT. This receptor chain uses TRBV7-5 and TRBJ1-5; the table's D call, TRBD1, was not checked against the DNA. TRBV7-5 is a documented pseudogene. Including the terminal cysteine and phenylalanine, the CDR3 comprises 15 residues. Of the read, only the CDR3 DNA is kept; its 45 bases are in frame from base 1.